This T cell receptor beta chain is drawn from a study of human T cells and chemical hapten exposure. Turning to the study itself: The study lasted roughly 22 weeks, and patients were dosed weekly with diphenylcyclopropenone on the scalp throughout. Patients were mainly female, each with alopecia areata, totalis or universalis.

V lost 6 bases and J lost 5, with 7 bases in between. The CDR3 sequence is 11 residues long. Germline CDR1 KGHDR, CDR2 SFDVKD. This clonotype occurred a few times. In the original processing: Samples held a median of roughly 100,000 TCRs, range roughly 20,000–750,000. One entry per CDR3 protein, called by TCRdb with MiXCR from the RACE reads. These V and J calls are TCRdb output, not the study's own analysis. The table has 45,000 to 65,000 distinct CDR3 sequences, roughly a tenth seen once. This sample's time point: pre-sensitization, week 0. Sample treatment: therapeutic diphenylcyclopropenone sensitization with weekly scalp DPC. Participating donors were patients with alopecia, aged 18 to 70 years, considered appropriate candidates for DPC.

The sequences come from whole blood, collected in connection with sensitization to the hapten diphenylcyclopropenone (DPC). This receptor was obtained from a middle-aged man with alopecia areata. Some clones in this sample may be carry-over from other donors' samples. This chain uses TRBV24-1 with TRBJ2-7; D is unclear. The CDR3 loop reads CATSFQNEQYF. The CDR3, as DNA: TGTGCCACCAGTTTTCAGAACGAGCAGTACTTC.